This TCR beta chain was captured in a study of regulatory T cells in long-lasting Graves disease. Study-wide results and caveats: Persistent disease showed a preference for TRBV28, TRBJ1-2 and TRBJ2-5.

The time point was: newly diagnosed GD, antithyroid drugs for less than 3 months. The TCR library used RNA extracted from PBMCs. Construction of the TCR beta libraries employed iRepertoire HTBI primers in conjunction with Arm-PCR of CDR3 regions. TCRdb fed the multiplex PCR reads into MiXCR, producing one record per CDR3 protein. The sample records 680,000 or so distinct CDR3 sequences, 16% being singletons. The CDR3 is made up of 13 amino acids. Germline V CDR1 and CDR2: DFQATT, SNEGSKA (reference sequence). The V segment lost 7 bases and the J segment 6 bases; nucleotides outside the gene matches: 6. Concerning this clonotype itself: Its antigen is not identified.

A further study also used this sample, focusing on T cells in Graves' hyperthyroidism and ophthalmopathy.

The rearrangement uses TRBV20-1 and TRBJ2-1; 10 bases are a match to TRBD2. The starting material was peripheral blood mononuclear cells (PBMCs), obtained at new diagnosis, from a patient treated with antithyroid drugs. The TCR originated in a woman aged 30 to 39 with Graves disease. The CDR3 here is CSGGASGSNEQFF. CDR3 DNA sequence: TGCAGTGGGGGGGCTAGCGGGAGCAATGAGCAGTTCTTC.